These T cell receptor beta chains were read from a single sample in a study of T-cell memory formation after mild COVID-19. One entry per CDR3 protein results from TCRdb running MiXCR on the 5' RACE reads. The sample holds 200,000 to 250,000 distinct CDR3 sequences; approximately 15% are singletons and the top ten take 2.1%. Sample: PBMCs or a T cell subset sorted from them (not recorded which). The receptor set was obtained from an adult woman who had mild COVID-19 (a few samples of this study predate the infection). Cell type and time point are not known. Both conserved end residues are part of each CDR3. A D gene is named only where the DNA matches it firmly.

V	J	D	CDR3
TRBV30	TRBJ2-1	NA	CAWSVGGSYNEQFF
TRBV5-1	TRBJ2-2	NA	CASSLGTTGELFF
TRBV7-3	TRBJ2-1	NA	CASSKPGDEQFF
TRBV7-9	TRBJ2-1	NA	CASSPQVALNNEQFF
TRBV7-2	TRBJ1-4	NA	CASSLGQGREKLFF
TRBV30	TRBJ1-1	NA	CAWDWNTEAFF
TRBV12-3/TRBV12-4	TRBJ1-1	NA	CASSFRQIIEAFF
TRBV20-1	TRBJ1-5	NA	CSARDRVDLNQPQHF
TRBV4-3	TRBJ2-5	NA	CASSQGGGTIQETQYF
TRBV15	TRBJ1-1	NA	CATSRVGYEEAFF
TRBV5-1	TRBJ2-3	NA	CASSLRSPTDTQYF
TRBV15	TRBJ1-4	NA	CATSRDPAATNEKLFF
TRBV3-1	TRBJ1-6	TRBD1	CASNLGQGVSPLHF
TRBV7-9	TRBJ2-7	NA	CASSYTFGKEDRNPYEQYF
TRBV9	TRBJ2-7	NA	CASSVGAWSYEQYF
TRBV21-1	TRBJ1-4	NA	CASSKKKTPTNEKLFF
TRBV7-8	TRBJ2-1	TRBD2	CASSLRRSAGGGDEQFF
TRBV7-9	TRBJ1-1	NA	CASSSSWGYTEAFF
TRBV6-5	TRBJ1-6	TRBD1	CASSRGGSSYNSPLHF
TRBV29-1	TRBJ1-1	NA	CSVGGGTEAFF
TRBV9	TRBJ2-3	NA	CASSLQSLSTDTQYF
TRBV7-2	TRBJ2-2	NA	CDSSFFRTNGELFF
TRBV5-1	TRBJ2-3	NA	CASSLEVLGTDTQYF
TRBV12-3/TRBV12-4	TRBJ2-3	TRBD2	CASERGGRNTQYF
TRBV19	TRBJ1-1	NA	CASRRGVSNTEAFF
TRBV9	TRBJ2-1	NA	CASSSSGDEQFF
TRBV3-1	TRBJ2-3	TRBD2	CASSPGLAGAVSTDTQYF
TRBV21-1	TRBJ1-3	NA	CASSRGDVQSGNTIYF
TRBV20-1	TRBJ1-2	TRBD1	CSARQGGGYGYTF